The subject of this entry is one T cell receptor beta chain. In this sample, this clone turned up once. This clone's antigen is unknown. Base qualities are not recorded, but no much larger clone differs from it by a single base. Donors were healthy HIV-negative adults with no recently reported acute infections or vaccinations. Every donor was a Caucasian adult residing in Nashville, Tennessee, USA. Magnetic negative selection was used to enrich CD4+ T cells, after which naive cells were positively selected on CD45RA and the negative fraction became the memory subset. Blood was obtained by leukapheresis, after which PBMCs were separated by Ficoll-Histopaque density gradient centrifugation and cryopreserved in liquid nitrogen vapor phase. Analytical flow cytometry was used to check the purity and quantity of each magnetically sorted T cell population. Genomic DNA was isolated from every sorted fraction and measured by UV absorbance on a Nanodrop 2000c.

Using the deep immunoSEQ assay, TCR CDR3 regions were amplified from genomic DNA by multiplex PCR. Genomic DNA extracted from each cell subset was distributed evenly over all wells of several immunoSEQ 96-well plates, and each plate served as one replicate. Each replicate PCR for sorted subsets received around 200 ng genomic DNA, equal to 30,000 or so T cell genomes. The purified libraries were quantified using a Qubit 3.0 fluorometer, sized with a Bioanalyzer 2100, and then quantified again using the KAPA Library Quantification kit. Every immunoSEQ 96-well plate was sequenced on a dedicated single-read 150-cycle Illumina NextSeq 550 flow cell. Per the source publication's procedure: Because the immunoSEQ output included only junctional sequences and no quality scores, the filtering could not be the same as the filtering used for full-length reads. Sequences were annotated with PyIR, a Python wrapper for IgBLAST v1.9, and V/J genes and CDR3 were assigned using IMGT germline references. Reads were filtered out if the reads had weak V/J assignments (E-value above 1e-6), no CDR3, stop codons, out-of-frame junctions, or ambiguous translated residues. V3J clonotypes were defined as sequences sharing an identical inferred V gene, J gene, and CDR3 amino acid sequence. The percentage overlap between two repertoires was calculated by dividing the number of shared unique clonotypes by the size of the smaller repertoire. Three approaches were used to assess repertoire richness: RTK rarefaction, the Chao1 estimator, and Recon v2.1 estimates of unobserved clonotypes. For all TCRbeta clonotypes obtained by the gDNA method from a handful of donors, generation probabilities were computed with OLGA. Here the immuneACCESS table is served through TCRdb, limited to in-frame sequences with V and J called. Missing clones are a known gap in these copies; in checked studies unresolved V genes cover under half, and the rest lacks a known reason. The DNA was the basis for D and trimming; V, J and clone size are from that table. This sample lists some 2,400,000 clones; approximately 96% were detected once. Clones ranked in the top ten supply roughly 0.13% of the sample.

This entry comes from a study of shared clonotypes between healthy human individuals (dated by TCRdb to about 2020). General notes on the study: Three men and a couple of women, aged 18 to 49 years, made up the cohort. For each donor, CD4 naive and CD4 memory were each given three plates, CD8 naive was given two plates, and CD8 memory was given one plate. Blood TCR repertoires of five healthy adults were deeply sequenced to estimate repertoire size and the extent of clonotype sharing between individuals. To increase sequencing depth and limit assay-specific biases, different laboratories used diverse techniques to prepare libraries and sequence TCR repertoires. Between about 0.85 and 10 billion PBMCs per donor were obtained by leukapheresis.

Inclusive of the bounding cysteine and phenylalanine, the CDR3 is 16 residues long. Here the CDR3 DNA is all that survives: 48 bases in frame from base 1. CDR1 and CDR2, looked up from the germline V gene, are MDHEN and SYDVKM. V lost 4 bases and J lost 2 bases, and the count of bases not matched to a germline gene is 3. Overall study outcomes, separate from this receptor: Sharing across several donors was observed for roughly 5% of naive CD4, about 3.2% of naive CD8, over 2% of memory CD4, and roughly 0.43% of memory CD8 clonotypes. Pairwise subsampling led to the expectation that sequencing depth would affect the degree of clonotype sharing among donors. Incomplete sequencing was indicated by rarefaction of sorted-subset datasets, despite the large sequencing depth. Compared with non-shared clonotypes, clonotypes shared by all four sorted-subset donors had higher generation probabilities. Estimated clonotype richness was generally larger for naive than for memory subsets. Sampling was restricted to blood, and TCR repertoires in tissues likely differ from the TCR repertoires found in blood. The small number of donors limited the genetic and exposure-history diversity represented.

This chain is built from TRBV28 and TRBJ2-1, with 12 bases aligning to TRBD2. This TCR derives from a man in his late teens or twenties in good health. Source material: naive CD4+ T cells sorted from blood. In light of the paper, this sample's cell subset or site label describes: CD45RA+ positively selected. The nucleotides are TGTGCCAGCAGTTCCGCTAGCGGGGGGGCCTACAATGAGCAGTTCTTC. This sequence encodes CASSSASGGAYNEQFF.